The TCR beta chain under discussion was sequenced for a study of technical replicates of blood from several donors. TCRdb keeps only in-frame clones here, not all; method: immunoSEQ multiplex PCR. The data hold fewer than 70,000 clones, with more than 70% observed a single time. CDR3 size: 13 residues. Trimming removed 10 bases from V and 5 bases from J, with 18 bases in between. Per germline, CDR1 SEHNR and CDR2 FQNEAQ (reference sequence). The chain recombines TRBV7-9 with TRBJ2-7, with a weak D call TRBD1 (5 bases). The sequence was obtained from a human donor in good health. Some clones in this sample may be carry-over from other donors' samples. Sequenced input: PBMCs. As DNA, the CDR3 is TGTGCCACCTCCGACCAGGGTATGAACGAGCAGTACTTC. Its protein is CATSDQGMNEQYF.